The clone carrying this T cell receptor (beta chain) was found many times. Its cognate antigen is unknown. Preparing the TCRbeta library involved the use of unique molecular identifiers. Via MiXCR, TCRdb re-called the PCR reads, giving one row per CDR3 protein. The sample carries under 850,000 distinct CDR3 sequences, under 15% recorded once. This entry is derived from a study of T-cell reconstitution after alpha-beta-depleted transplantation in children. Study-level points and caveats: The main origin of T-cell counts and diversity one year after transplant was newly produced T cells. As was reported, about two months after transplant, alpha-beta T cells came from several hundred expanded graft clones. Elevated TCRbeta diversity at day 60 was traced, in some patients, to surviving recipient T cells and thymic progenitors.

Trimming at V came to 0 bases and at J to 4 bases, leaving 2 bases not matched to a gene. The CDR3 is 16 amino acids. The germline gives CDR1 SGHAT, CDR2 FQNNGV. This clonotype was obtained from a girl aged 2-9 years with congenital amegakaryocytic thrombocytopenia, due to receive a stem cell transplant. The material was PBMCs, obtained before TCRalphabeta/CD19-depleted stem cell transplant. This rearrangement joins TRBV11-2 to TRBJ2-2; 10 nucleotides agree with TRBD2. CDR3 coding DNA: TGTGCCAGCAGCTTAGAAAGCGGGAGGGCCACCGGGGAGCTGTTTTTT. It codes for CASSLESGRATGELFF.